A selection of T cell receptor beta chains follows, all from one sample in a study of human T cells and chemical hapten exposure. TCRdb passed the RACE reads through MiXCR, listing each CDR3 protein once. The sample has about 110,000 distinct CDR3 sequences; approximately 12% are singletons. This sample comprised whole blood, obtained in connection with sensitization to the hapten diphenylcyclopropenone (DPC). These receptors all come from a woman aged 45-59 years with alopecia areata. Some clones in this sample may be carry-over from other donors' samples. CDR3s include the opening cysteine and the closing phenylalanine or tryptophan. The D gene is left open where the match is weak. Clone size appears in some rows only: once, few, many, or a class for an expanded clone.

abundance	j_gene	v_gene	len	d_gene	CDR3aa	CDR3nt
few	TRBJ1-4	TRBV4-3	15	-	CASSQDGGTNEKLFF	TGCGCCAGCAGCCAAGATGGGGGAACTAATGAAAAACTGTTTTTT
few	TRBJ2-7	TRBV14	15	TRBD1	CASSRDRVSTGEQYF	TGTGCCAGCAGCCGCGACAGGGTATCAACTGGCGAGCAGTACTTC
-	TRBJ2-7	TRBV20-1	15	-	CSARGGGGSSYEQYF	TGCAGTGCCAGAGGGGGTGGCGGAAGCTCCTACGAGCAGTACTTC
-	TRBJ2-2	TRBV6-6	17	-	CASSTNTGLGNTGELFF	TGTGCCAGCAGTACCAACACAGGGTTGGGGAACACCGGGGAGCTGTTTTTT
few	TRBJ1-5	TRBV27	13	-	CASSWGSNQPQHF	TGTGCCAGCAGCTGGGGGAGCAATCAGCCCCAGCATTTT
few	TRBJ2-5	TRBV21-1	9	-	CAFQETQYF	TGTGCCTTCCAAGAGACCCAGTACTTC
many	TRBJ1-1	TRBV28	11	-	CASRSHTEAFF	TGTGCCAGCAGATCGCACACTGAAGCTTTCTTT
few	TRBJ1-4	TRBV20-1	14	-	CSARDGQGNEKLFF	TGCAGTGCTAGAGATGGGCAGGGAAATGAAAAACTGTTTTTT
many	TRBJ2-3	TRBV4-2	12	-	CASSHAGDTQYF	TGTGCCAGCAGCCACGCTGGAGATACGCAGTATTTT
many	TRBJ2-3	TRBV7-9	12	-	CASSFGTDTQYF	TGTGCCAGCAGCTTCGGCACAGATACGCAGTATTTT
many	TRBJ2-2	TRBV7-9	17	-	CASSSQNDQVGTGELFF	TGTGCCAGCAGTTCCCAAAATGATCAAGTCGGAACCGGGGAGCTGTTTTTT
-	TRBJ2-7	TRBV7-2	14	-	CASSLRTLSYEQYF	TGTGCCAGCAGCTTAAGGACGCTCTCCTACGAGCAGTACTTC
few	TRBJ1-4	TRBV16	14	-	CASSRSASNEKLFF	TGTGCCAGCAGCCGTAGCGCTTCAAATGAAAAACTGTTTTTT
many	TRBJ2-7	TRBV28	11	-	CASSLGYEQYF	TGTGCCAGCAGCTTGGGCTACGAGCAGTACTTC
-	TRBJ2-3	TRBV6-6	12	-	CASSYPPDTQYF	TGTGCCAGCAGTTACCCCCCAGATACGCAGTATTTT